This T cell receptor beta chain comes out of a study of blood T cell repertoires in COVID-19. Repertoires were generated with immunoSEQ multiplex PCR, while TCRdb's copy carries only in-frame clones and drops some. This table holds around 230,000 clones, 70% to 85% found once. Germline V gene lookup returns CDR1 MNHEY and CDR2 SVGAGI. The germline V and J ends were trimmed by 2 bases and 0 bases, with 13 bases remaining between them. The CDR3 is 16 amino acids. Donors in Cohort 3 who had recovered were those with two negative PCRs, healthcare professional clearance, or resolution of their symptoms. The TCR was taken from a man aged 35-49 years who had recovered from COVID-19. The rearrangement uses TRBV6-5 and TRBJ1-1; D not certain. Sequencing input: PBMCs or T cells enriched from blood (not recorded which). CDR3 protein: CASSYRWSNLNTEAFF. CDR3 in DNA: TGTGCCAGCAGTTACCGATGGTCTAATTTGAACACTGAAGCTTTCTTT.